The present TCR beta chain was sequenced within a study of blood T cell repertoires in COVID-19. Clones were sequenced by immunoSEQ multiplex PCR, and TCRdb holds only the in-frame ones, with some missing. The sample contains 200,000 to 300,000 clones, over 75% of which appear only once. V was clipped by 3 bases and J by 6 bases, with 6 bases between them. The CDR3 runs to 13 residues. Germline-derived CDR1 and CDR2 are MNHNS and SASEGT. The sequencing input was peripheral blood. This TCR derives from a human donor in a cohort sampled during active COVID-19. The chain carries TRBV6-1 and TRBJ1-6; no reliable D call. The CDR3 loop is CASSENSNSPLHF. The CDR3 bases are TGTGCCAGCAGTGAGAACTCTAATTCACCCCTCCACTTT.